This T cell receptor beta chain was documented in a study of blood T cell repertoires in COVID-19 (dated by TCRdb to 2020 to 2021). Regarding the study in general: Samples from collaborators originated in the United States, Italy and Spain and spanned both the acute and convalescent phases of COVID-19. The sample metadata nearly always contained a de-identified subject ID, COVID-19 status, age in years and sex. The samples were drawn from two sources: the first 160 participants of the ongoing ImmuneRACE study, and 1,000 to 1,500 subjects contributed by 6 global collaborators. Where available, HLA class I and class II types were taken from metadata supplied by the sample provider and were not determined by assay-based typing. The repertoires were released in a freely available public database intended as a resource for research on the immune response to SARS-CoV-2. Deeply sampled blood TCRbeta repertoires from subjects exposed to, actively infected with, or recovered from COVID-19 were included in the dataset. The prospective study material was composed of cDNA or gDNA derived from T cells, B-cell-depleted T cells, or PBMCs.

CDR1 KGHSH and CDR2 LQKENI are derived from the germline V gene. Trimming leaves V shorter by 5 bases and J shorter by 0 bases, with the junction holding 4 bases beyond the gene matches. Measured from the cysteine to the phenylalanine, the CDR3 is 16 residues long. The DNA shown is the 48-base CDR3, in frame from base 1. One collaborating source in Seattle enrolled patients while the patients were actively infected and followed the patients over time throughout the course of disease. The collaborating institutions used their own protocols to collect whole blood in K2EDTA tubes. Collaborator samples were shipped for TCRbeta analysis as frozen whole blood, isolated PBMCs, or DNA extracted from either sample type. TCRbeta CDR3 regions were amplified from genomic DNA by means of the immunoSEQ Assay, a bias-controlled multiplex PCR. The authors processed their data as follows. Nucleated cell counts per sample were estimated from amplification of reference gene primers within the assay. To quantify the absolute abundance of each unique TCRbeta CDR3 rearrangement, sequence reads were collapsed and filtered. Productive Simpson clonality was computed per sample as the square root of Simpson's diversity index over productive rearrangements. TCRdb stores this immuneACCESS table with in-frame sequences only. Part of the clones is absent; in the studies checked, under half of the shortfall reflects unresolved V genes, and no reason is known for the rest. From that table come the V and J calls and clone size; the DNA was used to work out D and trimming. The sample profile shows about 170,000 clones; roughly nine tenths of them were found once. Around 9.9% of the sample is held by the ten biggest clonotypes.

Of note for this clone: The antigen it recognizes is unknown. Base qualities are missing; no much larger clone stands one base away.

Overall study outcomes, separate from this receptor: The quantity of clinical and demographic metadata differed by source and by participant and was supplied without curation.

The receptor was isolated from a woman aged 55-69 years with COVID-19, enrolled during active disease. Recombination connected TRBV18 to TRBJ2-1, and 10 junction bases match TRBD2. What was sequenced was peripheral blood. The CDR3 reads CASSSSSGGSYNEQFF. Read as DNA, the sequence is TGTGCCAGCTCATCCTCTAGCGGGGGCTCCTACAATGAGCAGTTCTTC.